This TCR beta chain was retrieved from a study of T cell repertoires in cytomegalovirus infection. In the case of this clonotype: Its target is unknown.

TCRdb called the reads again in MiXCR, with one record for every CDR3 protein. In the table there are roughly 600,000 distinct CDR3 sequences, approximately 24% of which are singletons. Between the trimmed V and J ends, which lost 1 base and 3 bases, there was a span of 10 bases. Germline V gene data show CDR1 as SGHDN and CDR2 as FVKESK. The CDR3 runs 15 residues. Whole-study findings and limits: Carriers of CMV and the relevant HLA type were discriminated by public TCR beta frequency. Dominating the ex vivo response were HLA-C-restricted CMV-specific TCR beta clonotypes.

The V call is TRBV14, the J call TRBJ1-3; D is undetermined. The sequence was obtained from a human donor in good health (CMV status not recorded). Some clones in this sample may be carry-over from other donors' samples. The sample consisted of CD8+ T cells from PBMCs. The CDR3 sequence is CASSQVKAGGNTIYF. The CDR3 region has the DNA TGTGCCAGCAGCCAAGTTAAGGCAGGTGGAAACACCATATATTTT. Complete variable domain (other parts from reference TRBV14 and TRBJ1-3): EAGVTQFPSHSVIEKGQTVTLRCDPISGHDNLYWYRRVMGKEIKFLLHFVKESKQDESGMPNNRFLAERTGGTYSTLKVQPAELEDSGVYFCASSQVKAGGNTIYFGEGSWLTVV.